This TCR beta chain was recovered during a study of cytomegalovirus exposure and HLA in healthy donors. General study results and limits: TCR sequences were mostly rare, though some public TCRs occurred in many donors. Reportedly, cytomegalovirus status was diagnosed with high sensitivity and specificity. Three CMV-associated chains proved CMV antigen-specific in vitro.

Concerning this clone: Its antigen is unknown.

TCRdb keeps only in-frame clones here, not all; method: immunoSEQ multiplex PCR. The table has some 190,000 clones, about 82% seen once. This CDR3 contains 15 residues. V was pared by 3 bases and J by 1 base, with 11 bases between. The germline gives CDR1 SGHRS, CDR2 YFSETQ. The sequenced material came from PBMCs. The chain is built from TRBV5-1 and TRBJ2-4; possible D gene TRBD1, 5 bases. The clonotype comes from a woman under 30 in good health and CMV-seronegative. CDR3 DNA sequence: TGCGCCAGCAGCTGGGGCGGAAGTGCCAAAAACATTCAGTACTTC. Translation gives CASSWGGSAKNIQYF. Looking up the rest from reference TRBV5-1 and TRBJ2-4 gives the full variable domain: KAGVTQTPRYLIKTRGQQVTLSCSPISGHRSVSWYQQTPGQGLQFLFEYFSETQRNKGNFPGRFSGRQFSNSRSEMNVSTLELGDSALYLCASSWGGSAKNIQYFGAGTRLSVL.